This T cell receptor beta chain was profiled in a study of T-cell reconstitution after alpha-beta-depleted transplantation in children. Overall study findings and caveats: It was newly produced T cells that mostly accounted for T-cell counts and diversity one year after transplant. Several hundred rapidly expanded clones from non-depleted graft cells reportedly supplied alpha-beta T cells about two months post-transplant.

The TCRbeta library was prepared with unique molecular identifiers. Using its own MiXCR run on the PCR reads, TCRdb lists one record per CDR3 protein. Of hundreds of thousands of distinct CDR3 sequences listed, roughly 13% are singletons. CDR3 length: 15 amino acids. The germline V gene has CDR1 LNHNV and CDR2 YYDKDF (reference sequence). The V end lost 1 base, the J end lost 4 bases, and 11 bases lay between the germline ends. As for this clonotype: Its antigen is as yet unknown.

The sequences come from PBMCs, mostly from graft donor cells, collected 360 days after TCRalphabeta/CD19-depleted stem cell transplant. This TCR was recovered from a male patient aged 10 to 17 who had a stem cell transplant for acute myeloid leukemia, so the T cells may come from the graft donor. J is TRBJ2-1 and V is TRBV15, with D maybe TRBD2 (6 bases). CDR3 nucleotides: TGTGCCACCAGCAGAGTTGGGACTGGTTACAATGAGCAGTTCTTC. This gives the protein CATSRVGTGYNEQFF.